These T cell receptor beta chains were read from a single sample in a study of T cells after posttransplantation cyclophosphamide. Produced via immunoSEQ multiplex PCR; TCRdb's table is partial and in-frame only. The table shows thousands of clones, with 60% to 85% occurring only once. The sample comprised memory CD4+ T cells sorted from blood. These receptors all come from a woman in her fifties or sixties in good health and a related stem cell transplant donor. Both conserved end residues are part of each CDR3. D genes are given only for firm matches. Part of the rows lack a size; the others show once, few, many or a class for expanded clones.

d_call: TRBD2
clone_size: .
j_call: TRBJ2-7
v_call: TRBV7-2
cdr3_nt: TGTGCCAGCAGCCCAGCGGGGGGGTTCCTCGAGCAGTACTTC
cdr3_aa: CASSPAGGFLEQYF

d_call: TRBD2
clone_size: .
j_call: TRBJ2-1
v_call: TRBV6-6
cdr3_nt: TGTGCCAGCAGCCTCCAGCGGGAGTACAATGAGCAGTTCTTC
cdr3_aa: CASSLQREYNEQFF

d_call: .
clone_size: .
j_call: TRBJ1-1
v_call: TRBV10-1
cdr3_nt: TGCGCCAGCAGTGACTCCGGGACTACATCCTACCGAGCTTTCTTT
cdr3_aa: CASSDSGTTSYRAFF

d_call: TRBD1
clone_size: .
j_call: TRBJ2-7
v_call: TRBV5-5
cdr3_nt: TGTGCCAGCAGCTCCTTCGGACAGGGCTCCTACGAGCAGTACTTC
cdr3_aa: CASSSFGQGSYEQYF

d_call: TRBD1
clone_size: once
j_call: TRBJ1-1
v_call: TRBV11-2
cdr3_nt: TGTGCCAGCAGCTTAGTGGGGGGTGGGGGACAGAAAGCTTTCTTT
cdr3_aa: CASSLVGGGGQKAFF

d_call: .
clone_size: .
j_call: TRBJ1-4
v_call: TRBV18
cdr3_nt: TGTGCCAGCTCACCCCGGGGAGACGAAAAACTGTTTTTT
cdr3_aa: CASSPRGDEKLFF

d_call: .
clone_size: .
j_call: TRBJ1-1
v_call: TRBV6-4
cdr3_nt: TGTGCCAGCAGCCCCCAAGGCAACAGGGCAGCTTTCTTT
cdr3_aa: CASSPQGNRAAFF

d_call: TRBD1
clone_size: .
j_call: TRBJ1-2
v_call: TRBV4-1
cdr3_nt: TGCGCCAGCAGCCTCAGGGGGCAAGGTGGCTACACCTTC
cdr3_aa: CASSLRGQGGYTF

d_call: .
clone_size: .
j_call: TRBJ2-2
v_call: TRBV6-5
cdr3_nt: TGTGCCAGCAGTCCAGGGAACACCGGGGAGCTGTTTTTT
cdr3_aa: CASSPGNTGELFF

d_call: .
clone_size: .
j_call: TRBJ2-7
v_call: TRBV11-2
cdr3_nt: TGTGCCAGCAGCTTAGTACGGGGGGCGGCCTACGAGCAGTACTTC
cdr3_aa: CASSLVRGAAYEQYF

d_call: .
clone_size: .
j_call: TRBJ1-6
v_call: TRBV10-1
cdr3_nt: TGCGCCAGCAGACAAGTCCCGGGACAAACAACGGTAAATTCACCCCTCCACTTT
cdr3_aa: CASRQVPGQTTVNSPLHF

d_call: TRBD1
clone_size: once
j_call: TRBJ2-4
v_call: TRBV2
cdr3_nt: TGTGCCAGCAGTGCCCTCCGGACAGGGCAAAACATTCAGTACTTC
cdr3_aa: CASSALRTGQNIQYF

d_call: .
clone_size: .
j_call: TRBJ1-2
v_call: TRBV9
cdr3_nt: TGTGCCAGCAGCGTGAGAGAACTTGATGGCTACACCTTC
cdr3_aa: CASSVRELDGYTF

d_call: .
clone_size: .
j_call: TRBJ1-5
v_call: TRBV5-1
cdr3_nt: TGCGCCAGCAGCGCCGACGGAGGCCGGCAGCCCCAGCATTTT
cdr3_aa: CASSADGGRQPQHF

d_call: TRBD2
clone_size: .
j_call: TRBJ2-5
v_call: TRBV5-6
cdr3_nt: TGTGCCAGCAGCTCCCCGGCGGGAGGGAAAGAGACCCAGTACTTC
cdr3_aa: CASSSPAGGKETQYF

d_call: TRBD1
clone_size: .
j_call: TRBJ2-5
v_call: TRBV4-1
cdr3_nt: TGCGCCAGCAGCCAACCCGGGACAGGGAGAGACAAGTACTTC
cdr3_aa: CASSQPGTGRDKYF

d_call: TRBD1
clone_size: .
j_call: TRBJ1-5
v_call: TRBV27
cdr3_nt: TGTGCCAGCAGGGGCTCCGGACAGGGTACGTATCAGCCCCAGCATTTT
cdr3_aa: CASRGSGQGTYQPQHF

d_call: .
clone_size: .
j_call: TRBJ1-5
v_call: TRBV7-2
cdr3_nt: TGTGCCAGCAGCTTGGGTCCGGAGCAGGGTCAGCCCCAGCATTTT
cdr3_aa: CASSLGPEQGQPQHF